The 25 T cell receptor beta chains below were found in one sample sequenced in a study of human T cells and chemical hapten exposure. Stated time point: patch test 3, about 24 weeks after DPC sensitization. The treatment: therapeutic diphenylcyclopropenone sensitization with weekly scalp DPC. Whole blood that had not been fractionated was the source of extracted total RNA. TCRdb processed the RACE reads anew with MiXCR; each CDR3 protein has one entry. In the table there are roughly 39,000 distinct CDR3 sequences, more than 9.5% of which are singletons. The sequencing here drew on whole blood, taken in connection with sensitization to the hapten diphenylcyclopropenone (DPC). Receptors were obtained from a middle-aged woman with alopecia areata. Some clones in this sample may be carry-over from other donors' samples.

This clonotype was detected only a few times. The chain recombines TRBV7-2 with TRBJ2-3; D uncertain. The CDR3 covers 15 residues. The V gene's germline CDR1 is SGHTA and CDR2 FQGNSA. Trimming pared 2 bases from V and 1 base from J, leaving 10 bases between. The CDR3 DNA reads TGTGCCAGCAGCTTATGGGCCACTCGCACAGATACGCAGTATTTT. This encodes CASSLWATRTDTQYF.

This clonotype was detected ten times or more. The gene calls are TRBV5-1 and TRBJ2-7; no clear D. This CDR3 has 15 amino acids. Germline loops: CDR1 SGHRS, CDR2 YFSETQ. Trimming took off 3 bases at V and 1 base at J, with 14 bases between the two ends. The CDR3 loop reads CASSYRVAESYEQYF. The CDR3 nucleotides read TGCGCCAGCAGCTACCGGGTTGCGGAATCCTACGAGCAGTACTTC.

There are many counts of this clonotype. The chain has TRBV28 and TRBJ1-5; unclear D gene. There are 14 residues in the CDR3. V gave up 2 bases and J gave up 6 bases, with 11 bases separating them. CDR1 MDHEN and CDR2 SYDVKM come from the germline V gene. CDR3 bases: TGTGCCAGCAGTTTAAAGGGTTGGAGTCAGCCCCAGCATTTT. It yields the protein CASSLKGWSQPQHF.

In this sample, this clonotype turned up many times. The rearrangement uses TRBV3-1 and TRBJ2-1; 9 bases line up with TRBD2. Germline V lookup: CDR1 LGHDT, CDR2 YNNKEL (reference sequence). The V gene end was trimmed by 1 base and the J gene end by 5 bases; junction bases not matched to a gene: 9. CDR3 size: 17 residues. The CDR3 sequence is CASSQVTSGGRNNEQFF. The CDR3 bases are TGTGCCAGCAGCCAAGTGACCAGCGGGGGGCGAAACAATGAGCAGTTCTTC.

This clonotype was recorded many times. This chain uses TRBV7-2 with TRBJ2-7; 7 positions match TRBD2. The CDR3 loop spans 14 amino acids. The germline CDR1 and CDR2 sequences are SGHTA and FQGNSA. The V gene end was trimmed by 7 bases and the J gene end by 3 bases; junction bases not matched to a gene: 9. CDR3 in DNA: TGTGCCAGCACCCTAGGGAGGGCTGGCTACGAGCAGTACTTC. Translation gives CASTLGRAGYEQYF.

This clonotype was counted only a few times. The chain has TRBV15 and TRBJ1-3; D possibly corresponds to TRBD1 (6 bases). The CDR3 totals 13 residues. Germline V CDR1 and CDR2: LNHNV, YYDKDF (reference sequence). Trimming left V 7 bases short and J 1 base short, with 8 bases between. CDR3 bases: TGTGCCACCAAGGGGGGATCTGGAAACACCATATATTTT. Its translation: CATKGGSGNTIYF.

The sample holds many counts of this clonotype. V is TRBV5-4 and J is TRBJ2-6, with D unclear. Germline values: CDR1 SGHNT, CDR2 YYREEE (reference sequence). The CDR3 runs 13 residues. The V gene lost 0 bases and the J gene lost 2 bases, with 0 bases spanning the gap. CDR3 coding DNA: TGTGCCAGCAGCTTGGCTGGGGCCAACGTCCTGACTTTC. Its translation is CASSLAGANVLTF. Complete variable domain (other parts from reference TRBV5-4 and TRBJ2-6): ETGVTQSPTHLIKTRGQQVTLRCSSQSGHNTVSWYQQALGQGPQFIFQYYREEENGRGNFPPRFSGLQFPNYSSELNVNALELDDSALYLCASSLAGANVLTFGAGSRLTVL.

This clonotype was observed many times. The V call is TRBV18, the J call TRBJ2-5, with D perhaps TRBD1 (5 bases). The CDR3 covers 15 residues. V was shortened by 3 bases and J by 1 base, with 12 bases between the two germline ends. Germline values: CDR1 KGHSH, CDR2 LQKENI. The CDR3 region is CASSPRTGAQETQYF. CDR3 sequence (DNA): TGTGCCAGCTCACCCCGTACAGGCGCCCAAGAGACCCAGTACTTC. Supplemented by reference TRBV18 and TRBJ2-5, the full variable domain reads NAGVMQNPRHLVRRRGQEARLRCSPMKGHSHVYWYRQLPEEGLKFMVYLQKENIIDESGMPKERFSAEFPKEGPSILRIQQVVRGDSAAYFCASSPRTGAQETQYFGPGTRLLVL.

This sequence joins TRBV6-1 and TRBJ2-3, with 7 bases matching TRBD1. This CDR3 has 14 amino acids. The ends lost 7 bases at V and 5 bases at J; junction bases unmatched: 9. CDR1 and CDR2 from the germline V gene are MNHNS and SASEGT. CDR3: CASTSWAGGDTQYF. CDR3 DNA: TGTGCCAGCACCTCGTGGGCAGGGGGAGATACGCAGTATTTT.

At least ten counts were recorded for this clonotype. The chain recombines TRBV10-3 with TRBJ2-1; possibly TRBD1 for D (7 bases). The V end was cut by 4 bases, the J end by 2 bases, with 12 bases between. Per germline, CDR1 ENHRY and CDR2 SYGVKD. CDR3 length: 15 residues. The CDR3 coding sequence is TGTGCCATCAGTGTTGGAGGGGGCCCCTACAATGAGCAGTTCTTC. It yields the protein CAISVGGGPYNEQFF.

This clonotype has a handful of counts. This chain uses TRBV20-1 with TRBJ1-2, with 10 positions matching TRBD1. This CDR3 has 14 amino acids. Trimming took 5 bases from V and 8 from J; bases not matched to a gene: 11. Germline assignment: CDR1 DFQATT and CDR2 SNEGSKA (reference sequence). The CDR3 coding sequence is TGCAGTGCTCCTGACAGGGGGCATTTTAGCGGCTACACCTTC. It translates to CSAPDRGHFSGYTF.

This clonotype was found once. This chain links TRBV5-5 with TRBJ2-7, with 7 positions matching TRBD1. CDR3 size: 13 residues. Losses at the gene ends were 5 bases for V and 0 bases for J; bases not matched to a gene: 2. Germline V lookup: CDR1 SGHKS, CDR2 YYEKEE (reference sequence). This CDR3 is CASRRDSSYEQYF. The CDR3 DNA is TGTGCCAGCAGACGGGACAGCTCCTACGAGCAGTACTTC.

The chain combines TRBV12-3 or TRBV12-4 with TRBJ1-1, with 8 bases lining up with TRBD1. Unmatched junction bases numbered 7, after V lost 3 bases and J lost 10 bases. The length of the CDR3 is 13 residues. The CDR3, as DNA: TGTGCCAGCAGTTTGAGGACAGGGCCGGGAGCTTTCTTT. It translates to CASSLRTGPGAFF.

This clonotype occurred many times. The CDR3 spells CASSDRSGQPNEKLFF. Written as DNA, the CDR3 is TGCGCCAGCAGCGATAGGTCGGGACAACCGAATGAAAAACTGTTTTTT. The genes are TRBV5-1 and TRBJ1-4; D is possibly TRBD1 (6 bases). V gave up 4 bases and J gave up 5 bases, with 18 bases separating them. Germline CDR1 is SGHRS and CDR2 is YFSETQ. The CDR3 length is 16 residues. Full variable domain (outside the CDR3, taken from reference TRBV5-1 and TRBJ1-4): KAGVTQTPRYLIKTRGQQVTLSCSPISGHRSVSWYQQTPGQGLQFLFEYFSETQRNKGNFPGRFSGRQFSNSRSEMNVSTLELGDSALYLCASSDRSGQPNEKLFFGSGTQLSVL.

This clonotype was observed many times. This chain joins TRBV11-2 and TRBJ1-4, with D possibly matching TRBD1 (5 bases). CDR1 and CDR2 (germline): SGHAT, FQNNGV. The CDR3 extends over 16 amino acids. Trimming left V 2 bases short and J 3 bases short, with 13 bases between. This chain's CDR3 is CASSLWGGQSNEKLFF. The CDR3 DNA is TGTGCCAGCAGCTTATGGGGCGGACAATCTAATGAAAAACTGTTTTTT.

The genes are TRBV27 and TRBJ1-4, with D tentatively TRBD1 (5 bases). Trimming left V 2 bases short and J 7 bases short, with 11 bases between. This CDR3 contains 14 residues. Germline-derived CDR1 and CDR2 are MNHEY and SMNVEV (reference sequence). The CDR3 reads CASSLRAGSEKLFF. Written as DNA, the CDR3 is TGTGCCAGCAGTTTACGGGCAGGGTCTGAAAAACTGTTTTTT.

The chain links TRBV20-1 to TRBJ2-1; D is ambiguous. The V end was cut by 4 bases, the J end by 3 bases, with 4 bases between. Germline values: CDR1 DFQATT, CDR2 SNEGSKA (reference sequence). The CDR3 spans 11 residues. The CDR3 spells CSATGYNEQFF. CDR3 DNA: TGCAGTGCTACCGGCTACAATGAGCAGTTCTTC.

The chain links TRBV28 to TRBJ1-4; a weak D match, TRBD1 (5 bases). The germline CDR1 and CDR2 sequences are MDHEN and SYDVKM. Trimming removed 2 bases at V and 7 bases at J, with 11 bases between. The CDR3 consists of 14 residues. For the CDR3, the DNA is TGTGCCAGCAGTTTAGGAGGGGTTGGTGAAAAACTGTTTTTT. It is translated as CASSLGGVGEKLFF.

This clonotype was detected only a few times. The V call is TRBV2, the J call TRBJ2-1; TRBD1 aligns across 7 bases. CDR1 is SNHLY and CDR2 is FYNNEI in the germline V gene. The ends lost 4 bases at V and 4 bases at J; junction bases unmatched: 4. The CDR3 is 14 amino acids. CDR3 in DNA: TGTGCCAGCAGTGCCGGGACAGAGTACAATGAGCAGTTCTTC. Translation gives CASSAGTEYNEQFF. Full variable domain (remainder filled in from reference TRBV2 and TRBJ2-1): EPEVTQTPSHQVTQMGQEVILRCVPISNHLYFYWYRQILGQKVEFLVSFYNNEISEKSEIFDDQFSVERPDGSNFTLKIRSTKLEDSAMYFCASSAGTEYNEQFFGPGTRLTVL.

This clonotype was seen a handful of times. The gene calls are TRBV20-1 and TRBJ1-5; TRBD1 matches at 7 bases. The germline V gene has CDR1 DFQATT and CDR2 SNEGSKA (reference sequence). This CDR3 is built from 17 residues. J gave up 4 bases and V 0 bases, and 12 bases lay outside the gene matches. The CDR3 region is CSARDEGQGVMNQPQHF. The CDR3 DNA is TGCAGTGCTAGAGATGAAGGGCAGGGGGTTATGAATCAGCCCCAGCATTTT.

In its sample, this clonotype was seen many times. The CDR3 is CASSPARTNYGYTF. For the CDR3, the DNA is TGTGCCAGCTCACCCGCCAGGACCAACTATGGCTACACCTTC. This sequence joins TRBV18 and TRBJ1-2; D gene unclear. V dropped 3 bases and J dropped 2 bases, with 10 bases sitting between them. The CDR3 totals 14 residues. Germline loops: CDR1 KGHSH, CDR2 LQKENI.

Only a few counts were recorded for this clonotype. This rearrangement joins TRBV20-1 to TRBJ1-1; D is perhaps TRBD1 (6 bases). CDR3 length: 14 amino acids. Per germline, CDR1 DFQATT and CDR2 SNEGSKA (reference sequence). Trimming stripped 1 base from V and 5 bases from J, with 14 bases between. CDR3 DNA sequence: TGCAGTGCTAGAGGAGTCAGGGGTGGGACTGAAGCTTTCTTT. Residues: CSARGVRGGTEAFF.

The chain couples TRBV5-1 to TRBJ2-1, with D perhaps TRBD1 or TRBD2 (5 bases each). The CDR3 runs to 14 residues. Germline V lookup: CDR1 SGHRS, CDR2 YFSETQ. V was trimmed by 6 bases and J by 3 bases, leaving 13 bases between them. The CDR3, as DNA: TGCGCCAGCAATCCAGCGGACAACTACAATGAGCAGTTCTTC. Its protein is CASNPADNYNEQFF. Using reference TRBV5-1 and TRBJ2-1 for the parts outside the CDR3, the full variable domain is KAGVTQTPRYLIKTRGQQVTLSCSPISGHRSVSWYQQTPGQGLQFLFEYFSETQRNKGNFPGRFSGRQFSNSRSEMNVSTLELGDSALYLCASNPADNYNEQFFGPGTRLTVL.

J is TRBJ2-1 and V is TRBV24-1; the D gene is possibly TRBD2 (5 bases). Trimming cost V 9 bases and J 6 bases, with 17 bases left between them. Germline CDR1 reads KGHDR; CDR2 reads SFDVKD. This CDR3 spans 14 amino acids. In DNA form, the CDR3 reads TGTGCCACCTCGGAGGCGGCGAATCGCAATGAGCAGTTCTTC. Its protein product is CATSEAANRNEQFF.

The CDR3 loop is CSVHGTNTEAFF. In DNA, the CDR3 is TGCAGCGTCCATGGGACGAACACTGAAGCTTTCTTT. The chain links TRBV29-1 to TRBJ1-1; tentative D call: TRBD1 (5 bases). V was shortened by 6 bases and J by 1 base, with 9 bases between the two germline ends. This CDR3 spans 12 amino acids. Germline V CDR1 and CDR2: SQVTM, ANQGSEA.